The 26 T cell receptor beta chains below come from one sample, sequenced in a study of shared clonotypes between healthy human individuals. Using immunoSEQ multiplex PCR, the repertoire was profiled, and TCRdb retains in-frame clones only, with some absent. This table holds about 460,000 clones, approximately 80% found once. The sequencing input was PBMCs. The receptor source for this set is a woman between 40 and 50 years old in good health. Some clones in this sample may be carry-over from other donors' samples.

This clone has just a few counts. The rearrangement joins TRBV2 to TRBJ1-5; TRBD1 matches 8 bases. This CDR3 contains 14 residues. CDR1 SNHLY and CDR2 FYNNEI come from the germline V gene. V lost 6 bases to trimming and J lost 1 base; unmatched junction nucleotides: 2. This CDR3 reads CASRRTGSNQPQHF. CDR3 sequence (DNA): TGTGCCAGCAGACGGACAGGGAGCAATCAGCCCCAGCATTTT.

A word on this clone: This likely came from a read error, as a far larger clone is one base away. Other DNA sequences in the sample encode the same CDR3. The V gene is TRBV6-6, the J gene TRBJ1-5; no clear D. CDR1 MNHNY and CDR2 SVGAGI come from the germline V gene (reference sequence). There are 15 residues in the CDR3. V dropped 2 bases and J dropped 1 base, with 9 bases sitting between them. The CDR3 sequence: CASSYEGYSNQPQHF. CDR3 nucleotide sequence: TGTGCCAGCAGTTACGAGGGCTACAGCAATCAGCCCCAGCATTTT.

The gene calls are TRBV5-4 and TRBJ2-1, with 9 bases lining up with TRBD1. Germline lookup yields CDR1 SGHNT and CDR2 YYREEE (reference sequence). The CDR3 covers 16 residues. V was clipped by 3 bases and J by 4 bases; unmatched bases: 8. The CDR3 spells CASSSSLTGGYNEQFF. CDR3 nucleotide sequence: TGTGCCAGCAGCTCGTCCCTGACAGGGGGGTACAATGAGCAGTTCTTC.

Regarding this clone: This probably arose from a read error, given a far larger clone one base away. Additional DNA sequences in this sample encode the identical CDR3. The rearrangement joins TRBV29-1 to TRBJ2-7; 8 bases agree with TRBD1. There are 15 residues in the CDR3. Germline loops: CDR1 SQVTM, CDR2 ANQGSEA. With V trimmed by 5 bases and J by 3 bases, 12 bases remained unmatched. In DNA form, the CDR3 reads TGCAGCGTTTTCACTTCCGGACAGGGCCACTACGAGCAGTACTTC. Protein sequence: CSVFTSGQGHYEQYF.

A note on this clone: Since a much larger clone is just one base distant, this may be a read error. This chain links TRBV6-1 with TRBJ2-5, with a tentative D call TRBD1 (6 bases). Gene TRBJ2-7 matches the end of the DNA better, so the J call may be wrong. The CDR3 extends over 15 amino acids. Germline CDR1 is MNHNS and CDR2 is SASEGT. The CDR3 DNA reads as TGTGCCAGCACCGCCACAGGGTTAAGCCCCTACGAGCAGTACTTC. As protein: CASTATGLSPYEQYF.

The CDR3 here is CASSKVGTPSGPPPEINEQFF. CDR3 in DNA: TGTGCCAGCAGCAAGGTGGGAACGCCTAGCGGGCCTCCACCGGAAATTAATGAGCAGTTCTTC. This chain uses TRBV21-1 with TRBJ2-1; TRBD2 is taken as the D call from the table, unchecked against the DNA. TRBV21-1 is a documented pseudogene. There are 21 residues in the CDR3.

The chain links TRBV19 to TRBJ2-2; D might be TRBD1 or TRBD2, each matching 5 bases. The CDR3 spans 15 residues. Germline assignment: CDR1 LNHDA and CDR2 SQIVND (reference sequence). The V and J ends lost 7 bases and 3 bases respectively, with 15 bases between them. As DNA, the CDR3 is TGTGCCAGTACCCCTGGGGGATTCCACACCGGGGAGCTGTTTTTT. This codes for CASTPGGFHTGELFF.

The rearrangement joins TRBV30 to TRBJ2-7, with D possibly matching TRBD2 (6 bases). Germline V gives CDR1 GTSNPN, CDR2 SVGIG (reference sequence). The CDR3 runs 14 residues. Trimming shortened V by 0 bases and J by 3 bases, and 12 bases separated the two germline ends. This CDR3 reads CAWSVTGVGYEQYF. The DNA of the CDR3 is TGTGCCTGGAGTGTAACGGGAGTGGGCTACGAGCAGTACTTC.

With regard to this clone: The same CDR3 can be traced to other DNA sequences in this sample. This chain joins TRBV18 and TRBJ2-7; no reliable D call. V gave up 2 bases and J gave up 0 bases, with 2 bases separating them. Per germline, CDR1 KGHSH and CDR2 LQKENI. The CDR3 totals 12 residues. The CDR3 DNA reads TGTGCCAGCTCACCATCCTCCTACGAGCAGTACTTC. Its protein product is CASSPSSYEQYF.

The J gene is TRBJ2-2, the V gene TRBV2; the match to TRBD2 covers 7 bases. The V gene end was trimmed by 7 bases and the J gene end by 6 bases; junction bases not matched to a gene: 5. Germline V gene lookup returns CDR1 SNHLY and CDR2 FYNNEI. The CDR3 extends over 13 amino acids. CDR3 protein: CASTRLAAGELFF. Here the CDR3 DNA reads TGTGCCAGCACCAGACTAGCCGCCGGGGAGCTGTTTTTT.

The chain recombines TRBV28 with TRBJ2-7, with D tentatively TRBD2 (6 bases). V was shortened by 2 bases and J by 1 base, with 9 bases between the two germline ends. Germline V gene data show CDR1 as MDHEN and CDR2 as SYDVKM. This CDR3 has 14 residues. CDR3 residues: CASSLSLASYEQYF. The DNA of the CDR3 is TGTGCCAGCAGTTTAAGCCTAGCGTCCTACGAGCAGTACTTC. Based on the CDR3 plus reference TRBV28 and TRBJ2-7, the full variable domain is DVKVTQSSRYLVKRTGEKVFLECVQDMDHENMFWYRQDPGLGLRLIYFSYDVKMKEKGDIPEGYSVSREKKERFSLILESASTNQTSMYLCASSLSLASYEQYFGPGTRLTVT.

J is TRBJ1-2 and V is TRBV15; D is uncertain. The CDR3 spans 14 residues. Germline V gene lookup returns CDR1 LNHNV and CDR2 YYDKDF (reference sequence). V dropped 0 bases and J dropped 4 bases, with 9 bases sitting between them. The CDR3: CATSRELSPYGYTF. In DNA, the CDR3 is TGTGCCACCAGCAGAGAGCTCTCGCCCTATGGCTACACCTTC.

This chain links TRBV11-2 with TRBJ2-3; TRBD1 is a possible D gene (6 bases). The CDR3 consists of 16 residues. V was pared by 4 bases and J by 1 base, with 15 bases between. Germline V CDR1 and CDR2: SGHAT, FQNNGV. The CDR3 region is CASSYGQRFRTDTQYF. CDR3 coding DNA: TGTGCCAGCAGCTACGGACAGAGATTTCGCACAGATACGCAGTATTTT. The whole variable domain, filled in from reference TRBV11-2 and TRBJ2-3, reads EAGVAQSPRYKIIEKRQSVAFWCNPISGHATLYWYQQILGQGPKLLIQFQNNGVVDDSQLPKDRFSAERLKGVDSTLKIQPAKLEDSAVYLCASSYGQRFRTDTQYFGPGTRLTVL.

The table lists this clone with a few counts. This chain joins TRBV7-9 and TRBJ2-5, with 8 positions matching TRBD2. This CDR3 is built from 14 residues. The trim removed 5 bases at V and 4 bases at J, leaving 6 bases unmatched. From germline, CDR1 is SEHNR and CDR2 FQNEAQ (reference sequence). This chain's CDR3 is CASSPSGGLETQYF. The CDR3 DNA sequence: TGTGCCAGCAGCCCTTCGGGGGGGCTAGAGACCCAGTACTTC.

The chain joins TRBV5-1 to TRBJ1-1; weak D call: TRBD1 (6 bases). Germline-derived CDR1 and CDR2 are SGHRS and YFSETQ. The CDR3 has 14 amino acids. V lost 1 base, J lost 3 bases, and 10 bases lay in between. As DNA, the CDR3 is TGCGCCAGCAGCTTGCAGGGGCCGGACACTGAAGCTTTCTTT. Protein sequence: CASSLQGPDTEAFF. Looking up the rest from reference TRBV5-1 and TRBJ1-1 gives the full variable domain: KAGVTQTPRYLIKTRGQQVTLSCSPISGHRSVSWYQQTPGQGLQFLFEYFSETQRNKGNFPGRFSGRQFSNSRSEMNVSTLELGDSALYLCASSLQGPDTEAFFGQGTRLTVV.

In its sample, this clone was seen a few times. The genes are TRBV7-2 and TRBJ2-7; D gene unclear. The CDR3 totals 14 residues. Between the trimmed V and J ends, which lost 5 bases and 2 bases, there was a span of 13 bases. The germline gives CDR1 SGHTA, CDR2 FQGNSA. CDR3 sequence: CASSPQTDTYEQYF. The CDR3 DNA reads TGTGCCAGCAGCCCCCAGACCGACACCTACGAGCAGTACTTC.

The DNA of the CDR3 is TGTGCCAGCAGCTTATCCGCGGGGCCGGTGAACACCATATATTTT. This codes for CASSLSAGPVNTIYF. The chain recombines TRBV7-6 with TRBJ1-3, with D perhaps matching TRBD1 (5 bases). The germline V and J ends were trimmed by 2 bases and 7 bases, with 15 bases remaining between them. The V gene's germline CDR1 is SGHVS and CDR2 FNYEAQ. This CDR3 has 15 residues.

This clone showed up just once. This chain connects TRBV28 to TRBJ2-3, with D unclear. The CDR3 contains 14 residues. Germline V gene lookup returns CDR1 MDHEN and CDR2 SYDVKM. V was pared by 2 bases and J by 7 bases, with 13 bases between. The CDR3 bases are TGTGCCAGCAGTTTACCCGCCCTATCTAATACGCAGTATTTT. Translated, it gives CASSLPALSNTQYF.

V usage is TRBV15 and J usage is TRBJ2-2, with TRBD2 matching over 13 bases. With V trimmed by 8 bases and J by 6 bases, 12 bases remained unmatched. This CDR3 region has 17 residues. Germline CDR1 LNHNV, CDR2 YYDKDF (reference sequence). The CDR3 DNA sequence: TGTGCCACCTCCAGACCGACTAGCGGGAGGATAGCCGGGGAGCTGTTTTTT. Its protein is CATSRPTSGRIAGELFF.

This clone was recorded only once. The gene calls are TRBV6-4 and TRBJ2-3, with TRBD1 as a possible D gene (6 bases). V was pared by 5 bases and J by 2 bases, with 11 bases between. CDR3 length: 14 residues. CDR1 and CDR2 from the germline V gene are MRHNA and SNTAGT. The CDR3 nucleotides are TGTGCCAGCAGTCAGGACAGCCCCACAGATACGCAGTATTTT. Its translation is CASSQDSPTDTQYF.

CDR3 sequence: CASSLRDRYGYTF. The CDR3 DNA sequence: TGTGCCAGCAGCTTACGGGACAGATATGGCTACACCTTC. V gene TRBV7-9 combines with J gene TRBJ1-2; 7 bases fit TRBD1. Germline lookup yields CDR1 SEHNR and CDR2 FQNEAQ (reference sequence). There are 13 residues in the CDR3. The V segment lost 2 bases and the J segment 5 bases; nucleotides outside the gene matches: 2.

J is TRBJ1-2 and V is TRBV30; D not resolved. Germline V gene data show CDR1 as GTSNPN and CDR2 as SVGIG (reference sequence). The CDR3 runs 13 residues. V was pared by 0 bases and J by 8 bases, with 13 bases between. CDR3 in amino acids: CAWSVLQRRGYTF. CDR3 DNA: TGTGCCTGGAGTGTACTTCAACGAAGAGGCTACACCTTC. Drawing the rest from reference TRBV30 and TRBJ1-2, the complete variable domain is SQTIHQWPATLVQPVGSPLSLECTVEGTSNPNLYWYRQAAGRGLQLLFYSVGIGQISSEVPQNLSASRPQDRQFILSSKKLLLSDSGFYLCAWSVLQRRGYTFGSGTRLTVV.

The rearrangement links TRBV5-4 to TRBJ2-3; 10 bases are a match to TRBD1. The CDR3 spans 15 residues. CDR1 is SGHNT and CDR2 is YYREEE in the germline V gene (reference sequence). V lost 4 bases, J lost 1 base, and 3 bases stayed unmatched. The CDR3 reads CASSLGTGGTDTQYF. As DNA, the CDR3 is TGTGCCAGCAGCCTAGGGACAGGGGGCACAGATACGCAGTATTTT.

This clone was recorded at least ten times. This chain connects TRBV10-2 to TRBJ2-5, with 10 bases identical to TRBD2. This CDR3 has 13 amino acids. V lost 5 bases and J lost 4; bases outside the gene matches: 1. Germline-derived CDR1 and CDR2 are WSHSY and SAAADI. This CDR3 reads CASSLAGVETQYF. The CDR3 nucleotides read TGCGCCAGCAGTCTAGCGGGAGTAGAGACCCAGTACTTC.

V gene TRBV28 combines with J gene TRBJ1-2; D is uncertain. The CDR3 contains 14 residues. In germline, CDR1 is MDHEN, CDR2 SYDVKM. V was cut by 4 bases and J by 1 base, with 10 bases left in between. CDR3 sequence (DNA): TGTGCCAGCAGTTACTCCCCTCTTAACTATGGCTACACCTTC. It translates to CASSYSPLNYGYTF.

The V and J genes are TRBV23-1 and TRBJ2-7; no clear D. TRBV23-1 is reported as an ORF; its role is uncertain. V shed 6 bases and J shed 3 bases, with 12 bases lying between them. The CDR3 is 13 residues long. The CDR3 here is CASSPKGDYEQYF. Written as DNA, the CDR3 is TGCGCCAGCAGCCCAAAGGGTGACTACGAGCAGTACTTC.